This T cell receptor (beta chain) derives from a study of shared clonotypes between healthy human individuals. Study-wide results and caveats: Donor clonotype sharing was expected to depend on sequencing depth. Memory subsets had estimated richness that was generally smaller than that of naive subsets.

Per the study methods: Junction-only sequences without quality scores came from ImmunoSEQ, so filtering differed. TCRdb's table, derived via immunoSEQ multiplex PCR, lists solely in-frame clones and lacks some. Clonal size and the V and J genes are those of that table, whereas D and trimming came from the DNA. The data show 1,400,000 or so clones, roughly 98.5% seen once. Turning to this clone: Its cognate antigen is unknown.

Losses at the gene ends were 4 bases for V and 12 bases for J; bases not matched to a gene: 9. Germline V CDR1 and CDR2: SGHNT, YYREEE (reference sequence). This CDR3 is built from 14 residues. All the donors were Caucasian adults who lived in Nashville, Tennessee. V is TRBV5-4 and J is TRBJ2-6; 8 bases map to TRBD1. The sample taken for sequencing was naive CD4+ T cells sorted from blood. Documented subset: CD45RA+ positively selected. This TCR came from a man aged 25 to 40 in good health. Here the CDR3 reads CASSRAGQATVLTF. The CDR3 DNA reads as TGTGCCAGCAGCCGGGCGGGACAGGCGACCGTCCTGACTTTC.